This TCR beta chain was recovered during a study of T cells in Graves' hyperthyroidism and ophthalmopathy (dated by TCRdb to the late 2010s). For the wider study: Peripheral blood samples were taken at the time of initial diagnosis, prior to any treatment. The 85 to 100 discovery patients were divided at random into training and test sets in a 7:3 ratio. The study also compared thyroid tissue and blood T-cell repertoires from about six Graves' hyperthyroidism patients. After blood sampling, hyperthyroidism patients were treated with methimazole at a starting dose of 30 mg daily, and ophthalmopathy patients were treated with high-dose intravenous methylprednisolone. To identify distinguishing TCR V-J signatures, a discovery cohort of around 100 patients was used, comprising 40 to 45 with Graves' ophthalmopathy and around 60 with stable Graves' hyperthyroidism. An independent validation cohort of under 20 hyperthyroidism patients and 17 patients who later progressed to ophthalmopathy tested prospective prediction of ophthalmopathy. The paper describes TCR Vbeta CDR3 sequencing of roughly 130 peripheral blood samples, made up of around 41 ophthalmopathy patients, 70 to 75 hyperthyroidism patients and roughly 17 progressor patients.

The CDR1 and CDR2 encoded by the germline V gene (reference sequence) are MNHEY and SMNVEV. V ends up 1 base short and J 5 bases short, with an unmatched junction base count of 2. There are 15 amino acids in the CDR3, from cysteine to phenylalanine inclusive. This entry keeps only the CDR3 DNA: 45 bases, framed from base 1. The TCR beta CDR3 regions were amplified from RNA transcripts. A first-round RT-PCR of the TCR CDR3 used the HTBI primer set with the Qiagen OneStep RT-PCR kit. The libraries were constructed in a second round of multiplex PCR and then size-selected and purified. Libraries were sequenced paired-end with 100 bp reads on an Illumina HiSeq2000. The study's own analysis went as follows. SOAPnuke was used to process the raw data, removing reads that contained adapters or uncalled bases, had a mean Phred below 15, or lacked an exact match to the constant primer or identifier. High-quality paired reads were merged using COPE v1.2.5, and each unique nucleotide sequence was defined as a clonotype. Clonotypes were aligned to IMGT TRBV, TRBD and TRBJ reference segments using MiTCR v1.1. The analysis included only V-J combinations with a frequency above 0.0001, which together covered about 99% of the repertoires. A TCS score was defined as the ratio between F50 (clonal expansion) and ExV (chaos), using BLOSUM62-based TCRdist between CDR3 peptides within each V-J. Welch's t-statistics and random forest reduced roughly 500 V-J features to 10 to 15, which were used in a naive Bayes classifier (R e1071). TCRdb reran the public reads through fastp at Q25 and MiXCR, keeping productive beta chains. Rows with one shared CDR3 protein collapse into an entry with the most common genes and DNA. The V and J calls and clone size are TCRdb's, not the authors'. The sample includes roughly 630,000 distinct CDR3 sequences, with approximately 14% observed a single time. The ten top clones hold around 7.8% of the sample.

This clonotype was picked up a small number of times. Its antigen has not been determined. Per-base qualities were not stored, and no clone one base away is much larger. Stable Graves' hyperthyroidism was defined as no progression to ophthalmopathy during 18 months of follow-up. The hyperthyroidism patients were between 18 and 65 years old and newly diagnosed, with a disease duration of less than 2 months. Patients with uncontrolled infections, other autoimmune diseases, pregnancy or lactation were excluded. Clinical symptoms, serum thyroxine and TRAb, thyroid ultrasound, and orbital computed tomography formed the basis for the diagnoses. PBMCs were isolated from approximately 10 ml of fresh peripheral blood by Ficoll-Paque density gradient centrifugation. Total RNA was extracted using Trizol reagent, and RNA quality was assessed on an Agilent 2100 Bioanalyzer. The research as a whole found: In validation, progression to ophthalmopathy was predicted by the model with approximately 67% sensitivity and 72.22% specificity, a median of roughly six months before onset. Most expanded thyroid clonotypes (frequency above 0.001) were also detected in blood, suggesting blood repertoires may reflect thyroid immune responses. Ophthalmopathy was separated from stable hyperthyroidism by a 13 V-J signature model, with approximately 90% sensitivity and approximately 84% specificity obtained in cross-validation and 80%/75% obtained in testing. No statistical method was used to fix the sample size in advance, and group allocation was not hidden from the investigators.

Sequenced input: blood. This TCR was recovered from a woman aged 30 to 39 with Graves' hyperthyroidism. Rearrangement joined TRBV27 to TRBJ1-6, with 7 middle bases fitting TRBD1. The CDR3 is CASSLYGTDNSPLHF. The nucleotides read TGTGCCAGCAGTTTATACGGGACAGATAATTCACCCCTCCACTTT.